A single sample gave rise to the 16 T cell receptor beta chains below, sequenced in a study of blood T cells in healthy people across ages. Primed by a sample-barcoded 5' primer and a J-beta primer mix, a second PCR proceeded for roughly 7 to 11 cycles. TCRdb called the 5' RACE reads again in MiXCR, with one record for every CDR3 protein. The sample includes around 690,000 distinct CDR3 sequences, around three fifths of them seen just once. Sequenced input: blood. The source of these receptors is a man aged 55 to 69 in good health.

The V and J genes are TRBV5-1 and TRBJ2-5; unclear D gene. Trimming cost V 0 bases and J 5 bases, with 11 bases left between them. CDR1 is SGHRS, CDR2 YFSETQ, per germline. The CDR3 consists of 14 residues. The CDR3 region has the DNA TGCGCCAGCAGCTTGGATGGCTCATGGGAGACCCAGTACTTC. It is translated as CASSLDGSWETQYF.

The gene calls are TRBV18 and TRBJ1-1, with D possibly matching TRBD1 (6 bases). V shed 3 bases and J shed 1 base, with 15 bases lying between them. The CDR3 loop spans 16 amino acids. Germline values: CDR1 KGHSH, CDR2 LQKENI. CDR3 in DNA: TGTGCCAGCTCACCCTCAGGGGCAGACCAGAACACTGAAGCTTTCTTT. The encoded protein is CASSPSGADQNTEAFF.

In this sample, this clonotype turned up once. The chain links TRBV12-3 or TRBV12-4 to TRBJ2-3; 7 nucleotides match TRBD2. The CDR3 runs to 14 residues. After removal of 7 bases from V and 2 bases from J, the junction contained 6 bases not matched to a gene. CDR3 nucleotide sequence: TGTGCCAGCACCAGAGCGGGGCTCACAGATACGCAGTATTTT. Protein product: CASTRAGLTDTQYF.

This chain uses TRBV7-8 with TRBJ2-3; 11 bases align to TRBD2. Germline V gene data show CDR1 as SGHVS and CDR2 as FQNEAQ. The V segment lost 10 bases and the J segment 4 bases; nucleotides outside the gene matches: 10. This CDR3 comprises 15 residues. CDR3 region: CATLDSGGDADTQYF. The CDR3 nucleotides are TGTGCCACCCTCGATAGCGGGGGGGACGCAGATACGCAGTATTTT.

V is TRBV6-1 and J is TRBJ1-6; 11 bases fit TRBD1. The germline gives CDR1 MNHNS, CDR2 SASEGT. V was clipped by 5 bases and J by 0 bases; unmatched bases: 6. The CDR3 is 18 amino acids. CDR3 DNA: TGTGCCAGCAGTCGAGGGACAGGGGGGAGCTCCTATAATTCACCCCTCCACTTT. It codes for CASSRGTGGSSYNSPLHF.

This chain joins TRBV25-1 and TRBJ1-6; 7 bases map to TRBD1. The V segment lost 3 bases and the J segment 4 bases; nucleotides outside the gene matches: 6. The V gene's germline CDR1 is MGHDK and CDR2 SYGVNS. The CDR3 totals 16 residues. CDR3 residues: CASSEQTGLYNSPLHF. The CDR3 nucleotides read TGTGCCAGCAGTGAGCAGACAGGGCTATATAATTCACCCCTCCACTTT.

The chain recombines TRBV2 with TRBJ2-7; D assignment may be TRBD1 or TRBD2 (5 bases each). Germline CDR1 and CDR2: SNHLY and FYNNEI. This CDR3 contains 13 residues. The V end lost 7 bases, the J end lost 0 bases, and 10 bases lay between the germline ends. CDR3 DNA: TGTGCCAGCATGGGGGTTGGCTCCTACGAGCAGTACTTC. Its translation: CASMGVGSYEQYF.

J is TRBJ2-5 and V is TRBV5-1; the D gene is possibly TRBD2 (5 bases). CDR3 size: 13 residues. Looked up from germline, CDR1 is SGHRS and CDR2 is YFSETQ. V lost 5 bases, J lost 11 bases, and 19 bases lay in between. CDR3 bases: TGCGCCAGCAGGCCCGATACGGGGAATGAGCAGTACTTC. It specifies CASRPDTGNEQYF.

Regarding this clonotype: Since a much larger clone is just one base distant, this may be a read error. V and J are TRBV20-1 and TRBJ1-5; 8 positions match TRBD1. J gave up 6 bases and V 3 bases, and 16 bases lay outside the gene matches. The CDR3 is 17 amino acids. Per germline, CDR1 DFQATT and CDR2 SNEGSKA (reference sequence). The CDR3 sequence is CSASHPLRTGFGQPQHF. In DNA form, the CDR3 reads TGCAGTGCTAGCCACCCCCTGCGGACAGGGTTCGGTCAGCCCCAGCATTTT.

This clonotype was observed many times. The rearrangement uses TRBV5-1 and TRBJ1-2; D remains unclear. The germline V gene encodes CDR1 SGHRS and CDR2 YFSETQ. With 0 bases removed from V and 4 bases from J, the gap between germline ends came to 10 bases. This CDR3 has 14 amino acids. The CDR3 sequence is CASSLEGSGYGYTF. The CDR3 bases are TGCGCCAGCAGCTTGGAAGGGAGCGGCTATGGCTACACCTTC.

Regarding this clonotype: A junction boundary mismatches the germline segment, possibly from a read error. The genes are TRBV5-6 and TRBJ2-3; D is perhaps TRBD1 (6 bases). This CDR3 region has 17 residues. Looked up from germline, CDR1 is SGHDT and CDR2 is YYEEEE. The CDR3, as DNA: TGTGCCAGCAGCTTGTACGCCCTTACAGGGCTTACAGATACGCGGTATTTT. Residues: CASSLYALTGLTDTRYF. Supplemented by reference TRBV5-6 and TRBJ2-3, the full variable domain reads DAGVTQSPTHLIKTRGQQVTLRCSPKSGHDTVSWYQQALGQGPQFIFQYYEEEERQRGNFPDRFSGHQFPNYSSELNVNALLLGDSALYLCASSLYALTGLTDTRYFGPGTRLTVL.

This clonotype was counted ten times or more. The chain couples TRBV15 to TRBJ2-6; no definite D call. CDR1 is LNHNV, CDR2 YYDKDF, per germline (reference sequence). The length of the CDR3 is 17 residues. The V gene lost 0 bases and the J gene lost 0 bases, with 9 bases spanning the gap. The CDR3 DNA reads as TGTGCCACCAGCAGAGATAGGCGGAGCTCTGGGGCCAACGTCCTGACTTTC. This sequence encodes CATSRDRRSSGANVLTF.

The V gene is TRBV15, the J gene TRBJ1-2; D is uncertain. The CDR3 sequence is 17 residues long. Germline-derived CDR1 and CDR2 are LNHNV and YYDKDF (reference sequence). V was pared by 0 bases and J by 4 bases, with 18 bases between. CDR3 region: CATSRDPTLGQAYGYTF. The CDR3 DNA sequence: TGTGCCACCAGCAGAGACCCCACGCTTGGGCAGGCCTATGGCTACACCTTC.

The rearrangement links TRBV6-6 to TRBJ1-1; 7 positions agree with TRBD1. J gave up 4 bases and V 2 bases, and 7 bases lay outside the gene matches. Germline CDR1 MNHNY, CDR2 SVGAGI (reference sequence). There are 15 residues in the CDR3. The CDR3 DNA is TGTGCCAGCAGTTACGGCAGGGGGTTGGGCACTGAAGCTTTCTTT. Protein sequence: CASSYGRGLGTEAFF.

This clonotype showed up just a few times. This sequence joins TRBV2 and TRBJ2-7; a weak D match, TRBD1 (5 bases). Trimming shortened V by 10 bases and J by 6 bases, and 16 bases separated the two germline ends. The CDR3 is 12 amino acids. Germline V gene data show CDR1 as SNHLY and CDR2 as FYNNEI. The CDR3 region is CATGFRRSEQYF. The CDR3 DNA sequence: TGTGCCACAGGGTTTCGAAGGTCCGAGCAGTACTTC.

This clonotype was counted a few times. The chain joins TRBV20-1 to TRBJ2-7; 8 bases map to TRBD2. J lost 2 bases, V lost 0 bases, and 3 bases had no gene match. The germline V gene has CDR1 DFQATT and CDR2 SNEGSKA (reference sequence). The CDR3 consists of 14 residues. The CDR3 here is CSARDLAGTYEQYF. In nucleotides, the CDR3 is TGCAGTGCTAGAGACCTAGCGGGTACCTACGAGCAGTACTTC.